This passage covers 23 T cell receptor beta chains from one sample sequenced in a study of blood T cell repertoires in COVID-19. Assay: immunoSEQ multiplex PCR; the TCRdb copy retains only in-frame clones and omits some. Counted here are around 250,000 clones, roughly 88% occurring once; the ten biggest clones make up less than 2.5%. The specimen sequenced was PBMCs or T cells enriched from blood (not recorded which). These receptors were obtained from a woman in her 50s who had recovered from COVID-19.

V gene TRBV12-3 or TRBV12-4 combines with J gene TRBJ1-2, with 7 bases that match TRBD1. V lost 7 bases and J lost 5; bases outside the gene matches: 7. This CDR3 spans 13 amino acids. CDR3 amino acids: CASTMTGKYGYTF. CDR3 nucleotides: TGTGCCAGCACCATGACAGGGAAATATGGCTACACCTTC.

The gene calls are TRBV5-1 and TRBJ2-3, with TRBD2 matching 12 bases. V trimming: 6 bases; J trimming: 4 bases; junction bases outside the gene matches: 3. The CDR3 spans 14 residues. Germline V CDR1 and CDR2: SGHRS, YFSETQ. CDR3 sequence (DNA): TGCGCCAGCACCCTAGCGGGAGGGGCAGATACGCAGTATTTT. The encoded protein is CASTLAGGADTQYF.

The J gene is TRBJ2-1, the V gene TRBV19; 7 bases are shared with TRBD1. Germline CDR1 and CDR2: LNHDA and SQIVND (reference sequence). Unmatched junction bases numbered 9, after V lost 7 bases and J lost 6 bases. The length of the CDR3 is 14 residues. Here the CDR3 reads CASNRGGFGNEQFF. In nucleotides, the CDR3 is TGTGCCAGTAATAGAGGGGGCTTCGGCAATGAGCAGTTCTTC.

V gene TRBV2 combines with J gene TRBJ1-1, with TRBD1 matching 8 bases. Per germline, CDR1 SNHLY and CDR2 FYNNEI. There are 14 residues in the CDR3. The J segment lost 0 bases and the V segment lost 5 bases, leaving 2 bases of the junction unmatched. In nucleotides, the CDR3 is TGTGCCAGCAGTACAGGGGGACTGAACACTGAAGCTTTCTTT. As protein: CASSTGGLNTEAFF.

This rearrangement joins TRBV28 to TRBJ2-5; 8 bases agree with TRBD2. The CDR3 covers 17 residues. V lost 2 bases to trimming and J lost 3 bases; unmatched junction nucleotides: 11. Germline CDR1 is MDHEN and CDR2 is SYDVKM. CDR3 nucleotides: TGTGCCAGCAGTTTAGATTTACTACGGACTAGCAAAGAGACCCAGTACTTC. Translating it yields CASSLDLLRTSKETQYF.

The chain uses TRBV5-5 and TRBJ2-3, with D hard to call. The CDR3 is 13 amino acids. The germline CDR1 and CDR2 sequences are SGHKS and YYEKEE (reference sequence). V dropped 1 base and J dropped 2 bases, with 5 bases sitting between them. CDR3 nucleotides: TGTGCCAGCAGCTTGCCGGTCACAGATACGCAGTATTTT. Encoded protein: CASSLPVTDTQYF.

The genes are TRBV6-6 and TRBJ2-7; 8 bases map to TRBD1. The CDR3 consists of 16 residues. Germline values: CDR1 MNHNY, CDR2 SVGAGI (reference sequence). J gave up 1 base and V 2 bases, and 7 bases lay outside the gene matches. CDR3 nucleotides: TGTGCCAGCAGTTACGGACAGGGTGAAGAGTCCTACGAGCAGTACTTC. Protein product: CASSYGQGEESYEQYF.

The chain employs TRBV28 and TRBJ1-1; possible D gene TRBD1, 5 bases. There are 16 residues in the CDR3. Germline CDR1 is MDHEN and CDR2 is SYDVKM. The V end lost 2 bases, the J end lost 0 bases, and 13 bases lay between the germline ends. The CDR3 nucleotides read TGTGCCAGCAGTTTACAGGGAAAGGGCTTGAACACTGAAGCTTTCTTT. Protein product: CASSLQGKGLNTEAFF. The full variable domain, rest sourced from reference TRBV28 and TRBJ1-1, is DVKVTQSSRYLVKRTGEKVFLECVQDMDHENMFWYRQDPGLGLRLIYFSYDVKMKEKGDIPEGYSVSREKKERFSLILESASTNQTSMYLCASSLQGKGLNTEAFFGQGTRLTVV.

The CDR3 protein is CASSVGAGTSGGRDTQYF. Here the CDR3 DNA reads TGTGCCAGCAGCGTAGGGGCCGGGACTAGCGGGGGTAGAGATACGCAGTATTTT. The rearrangement links TRBV9 to TRBJ2-3; 14 nucleotides match TRBD2. The CDR3 totals 18 residues. The germline V gene encodes CDR1 SGDLS and CDR2 YYNGEE. V lost 0 bases and J lost 5; bases outside the gene matches: 8.

The rearrangement uses TRBV7-9 and TRBJ2-1; TRBD2 matches 9 bases. Losses at the gene ends were 3 bases for V and 7 bases for J; bases not matched to a gene: 7. Germline V gene data show CDR1 as SEHNR and CDR2 as FQNEAQ (reference sequence). The CDR3 length is 15 residues. The chain's CDR3 is CASSFGTSPLNEQFF. CDR3 DNA: TGTGCCAGCAGCTTCGGGACTAGCCCTCTGAATGAGCAGTTCTTC.

This clone was counted between two and nine times. The chain links TRBV4-1 to TRBJ1-4, with D perhaps TRBD1 (6 bases). Trimming stripped 1 base from V and 8 bases from J, with 17 bases between. Per the germline V gene, CDR1 is MGHRA and CDR2 is YSYEKL. The CDR3 runs to 16 residues. This CDR3 is CASSQGLTQGTEKLFF. CDR3 DNA: TGCGCCAGCAGCCAAGGTCTTACACAGGGAACGGAAAAACTGTTTTTT.

The chain is built from TRBV21-1 and TRBJ2-5; no check of the table's D call, TRBD2, against the DNA was made. TRBV21-1 is annotated as a pseudogene. The CDR3 consists of 15 residues. Here the CDR3 reads CASSKALVLWETQYF. The CDR3 bases are TGTGCCAGCAGCAAAGCTCTAGTACTCTGGGAGACCCAGTACTTC.

The rearrangement uses TRBV19 and TRBJ2-7, with D perhaps TRBD1 (6 bases). The length of the CDR3 is 13 residues. Trimming removed 3 bases at V and 3 bases at J, with 9 bases between. Per the germline V gene, CDR1 is LNHDA and CDR2 is SQIVND (reference sequence). The CDR3 sequence is CASSIGQFYEQYF. DNA for the CDR3: TGTGCCAGTAGTATCGGACAGTTCTACGAGCAGTACTTC.

This chain links TRBV5-6 with TRBJ1-2, with D possibly matching TRBD1 (6 bases). Germline CDR1 reads SGHDT; CDR2 reads YYEEEE. V was pared by 0 bases and J by 7 bases, with 13 bases between. This CDR3 contains 14 residues. The CDR3 spells CASSLVPTGGGYTF. CDR3 sequence (DNA): TGTGCCAGCAGCTTGGTTCCGACAGGAGGTGGCTACACCTTC.

CDR3 protein: CASSLAGLSNYGYTF. The CDR3 region has the DNA TGCGCCAGCAGCTTGGCCGGGTTGTCGAACTATGGCTACACCTTC. The chain joins TRBV5-1 to TRBJ1-2; D uncertain. The germline V gene has CDR1 SGHRS and CDR2 YFSETQ. Trimming removed 0 bases from V and 2 bases from J, with 11 bases in between. The CDR3 has 15 residues.

This clone occurred once. CDR3 amino acids: CSAYTDTQYF. The DNA for the CDR3 is TGCAGTGCTTATACAGATACGCAGTATTTT. The chain uses TRBV20-1 and TRBJ2-3; no clear D gene. The CDR3 has 10 amino acids. Trimming pared 5 bases from V and 3 bases from J, leaving 3 bases between. From germline, CDR1 is DFQATT and CDR2 SNEGSKA (reference sequence).

CDR3 amino acids: CASSMDRGPIRGEQYF. The CDR3 coding sequence is TGCGCCAGCAGCATGGACAGGGGGCCCATTAGAGGGGAGCAGTACTTC. V is TRBV5-1 and J is TRBJ2-7; 11 nucleotides align to TRBD1. V lost 4 bases to trimming and J lost 7 bases; unmatched junction nucleotides: 13. The CDR3 spans 16 residues. In germline, CDR1 is SGHRS, CDR2 YFSETQ.

This clone appeared a single time. In the same sample, other DNA sequences code for this CDR3. This rearrangement joins TRBV24-1 to TRBJ2-5, with 10 bases aligning to TRBD2. Germline trimming cut 4 bases from V and 5 bases from J; bases unmatched to any gene: 9. This CDR3 region has 16 residues. CDR1 KGHDR and CDR2 SFDVKD come from the germline V gene. CDR3 region: CATSDPGLAGVETQYF. The CDR3 DNA follows: TGTGCCACCAGTGACCCCGGGCTAGCGGGAGTCGAGACCCAGTACTTC.

This clone came up once. The chain recombines TRBV27 with TRBJ2-2; the match to TRBD1 covers 11 bases. CDR1 and CDR2 (germline): MNHEY, SMNVEV (reference sequence). The CDR3 is 15 amino acids. V lost 6 bases to trimming and J lost 3 bases; unmatched junction nucleotides: 3. Here the CDR3 DNA reads TGTGCCAGCAGGTGGGACAGGGGGTACACCGGGGAGCTGTTTTTT. Protein sequence: CASRWDRGYTGELFF.

CDR3 amino acids: CASSQTGALTSYTF. The DNA of the CDR3 is TGTGCCAGCAGCCAAACAGGGGCACTAACGAGCTACACCTTC. The chain combines TRBV3-1 (or the pseudogene TRBV3-2) with TRBJ1-2; 7 bases fit TRBD1. CDR1 and CDR2 (germline): LGHDT, YNNKEL (reference sequence). The V segment lost 2 bases and the J segment 9 bases; nucleotides outside the gene matches: 9. The CDR3 length is 14 residues.

The chain recombines TRBV27 with TRBJ2-1; TRBD2 matches at 14 bases. There are 19 residues in the CDR3. CDR1 MNHEY and CDR2 SMNVEV come from the germline V gene (reference sequence). The trim removed 0 bases at V and 6 bases at J, leaving 10 bases unmatched. The CDR3 loop reads CASSLSGLAGVLPRNEQFF. The CDR3 DNA reads TGTGCCAGCAGTTTATCGGGACTAGCGGGAGTGTTACCACGCAATGAGCAGTTCTTC.

The chain carries TRBV28 and TRBJ2-2, with D possibly TRBD2 on 6 matching bases. CDR3 length: 16 amino acids. Per germline, CDR1 MDHEN and CDR2 SYDVKM. V lost 7 bases, J lost 7 bases, and 22 bases lay in between. CDR3 residues: CASNDWGDIRNGELFF. The CDR3 DNA is TGTGCCAGCAATGATTGGGGGGATATTCGCAACGGGGAGCTGTTTTTT. Complete variable domain (other parts from reference TRBV28 and TRBJ2-2): DVKVTQSSRYLVKRTGEKVFLECVQDMDHENMFWYRQDPGLGLRLIYFSYDVKMKEKGDIPEGYSVSREKKERFSLILESASTNQTSMYLCASNDWGDIRNGELFFGEGSRLTVL.

Regarding this clone: The junction differs from germline at one of its ends, possibly a read error. This rearrangement joins TRBV12-3 or TRBV12-4 to TRBJ2-2, with D perhaps matching TRBD1 (5 bases). The CDR3 consists of 13 residues. This CDR3 reads CASSSTGTRELFF. The CDR3 coding sequence is TGTGCCAGCAGTAGCACAGGCACCCGGGAGCTGTTTTTT.